Below are 21 T cell receptor beta chains sequenced from a single sample in a study of blood T cell repertoires in COVID-19. Clones were sequenced by immunoSEQ multiplex PCR, and TCRdb holds only the in-frame ones, with some missing. The sample holds 81,000 or so clones, roughly 85% seen once. The sample taken for sequencing was peripheral blood. Source of these receptors: a man aged 45-65 years with COVID-19, enrolled during active disease.

The V gene is TRBV5-1, the J gene TRBJ2-3; TRBD1 agrees at 7 bases. The germline V gene has CDR1 SGHRS and CDR2 YFSETQ. With 4 bases clipped from V and 5 bases from J, the junction kept 10 bases outside the gene matches. This CDR3 has 15 residues. The CDR3, as DNA: TGCGCCAGCAGCCCACCCCAGGGGGATGGAGATACGCAGTATTTT. This gives the protein CASSPPQGDGDTQYF.

V and J are TRBV10-3 and TRBJ2-1; 10 nucleotides line up with TRBD2. CDR3 size: 13 residues. V was pared by 10 bases and J by 7 bases, with 7 bases of the junction left unmatched. Germline values: CDR1 ENHRY, CDR2 SYGVKD. DNA of the CDR3: TGTGCCACGAGGACTAGCGGACCGAATGAGCAGTTCTTC. This encodes CATRTSGPNEQFF.

The rearrangement joins TRBV12-3 or TRBV12-4 to TRBJ2-3, with D possibly TRBD2 on 6 matching bases. Trimming took 8 bases from V and 3 from J, leaving 12 bases between them. The CDR3 covers 13 residues. This CDR3 is CASGRDLTDTQYF. In nucleotides, the CDR3 is TGTGCCAGCGGCAGGGACTTAACAGATACGCAGTATTTT.

This rearrangement joins TRBV28 to TRBJ2-7; TRBD2 aligns across 9 bases. Losses at the gene ends were 7 bases for V and 3 bases for J; bases not matched to a gene: 1. The germline V gene has CDR1 MDHEN and CDR2 SYDVKM. The CDR3 is 12 residues long. The CDR3 protein is CASTSGDYEQYF. Written as DNA, the CDR3 is TGTGCCAGCACTAGCGGGGACTACGAGCAGTACTTC.

The genes are TRBV9 and TRBJ2-5; 14 nucleotides match TRBD2. V dropped 0 bases and J dropped 5; count of bases not matched to a gene: 0. Germline V gene lookup returns CDR1 SGDLS and CDR2 YYNGEE. This CDR3 comprises 15 residues. The DNA for the CDR3 is TGTGCCAGCAGCGTAGGGACTAGCGGGAGGGAGACCCAGTACTTC. Translating it yields CASSVGTSGRETQYF.

This clone has just a few counts. CDR3 nucleotides: TGTGCCAGCAGCTTCTTCCGTGGCGGCTACACCTTC. Protein sequence: CASSFFRGGYTF. The chain links TRBV7-2 to TRBJ1-2; D gene ambiguous. Trimming took 3 bases from V and 8 from J, leaving 10 bases between them. Germline-derived CDR1 and CDR2 are SGHTA and FQGNSA. This CDR3 is 12 amino acids long.

The J gene is TRBJ1-5, the V gene TRBV6-2 or TRBV6-3, with unresolved D. CDR1 is MNHEY, CDR2 SVGEGT, per germline. Trimming took 5 bases from V and 6 from J, leaving 11 bases between them. The CDR3 loop spans 13 amino acids. The CDR3 reads CASSKRAPQPQHF. In DNA form, the CDR3 reads TGTGCCAGCAGTAAAAGAGCACCTCAGCCCCAGCATTTT.

This clone appeared a few times. This chain links TRBV7-9 with TRBJ2-3; 8 bases map to TRBD2. After removal of 1 base from V and 0 bases from J, the junction contained 6 bases not matched to a gene. The germline gives CDR1 SEHNR, CDR2 FQNEAQ (reference sequence). The CDR3 loop spans 17 amino acids. This CDR3 is CASSLGSLAGSTDTQYF. The CDR3 coding sequence is TGTGCCAGCAGCTTAGGTTCCCTAGCGGGTAGCACAGATACGCAGTATTTT. The entire variable domain, with the rest obtained from reference TRBV7-9 and TRBJ2-3, is as follows: DTGVSQNPRHKITKRGQNVTFRCDPISEHNRLYWYRQTLGQGPEFLTYFQNEAQLEKSRLLSDRFSAERPKGSFSTLEIQRTEQGDSAMYLCASSLGSLAGSTDTQYFGPGTRLTVL.

The J gene is TRBJ2-1, the V gene TRBV6-5; 7 nucleotides match TRBD2. Per the germline V gene, CDR1 is MNHEY and CDR2 is SVGAGI. CDR3 length equals 14 residues. V gave up 8 bases and J gave up 3 bases; unmatched junction bases: 7. Here the CDR3 DNA reads TGTGCCAGCCGGGACTATATCAGCTACAATGAGCAGTTCTTC. Its translation: CASRDYISYNEQFF.

The rearrangement links TRBV4-1 to TRBJ2-4; TRBD1 agrees at 7 bases. CDR1 and CDR2 (germline): MGHRA, YSYEKL. Trimming cost V 0 bases and J 6 bases; bases outside gene matches: 8. The CDR3 consists of 16 residues. CDR3 sequence reads: CASSQDRGPLGNIQYF. The DNA of the CDR3 is TGCGCCAGCAGCCAAGATAGGGGGCCTTTGGGAAACATTCAGTACTTC.

The V gene is TRBV28, the J gene TRBJ2-1; D is possibly TRBD2 (6 bases). Germline V lookup: CDR1 MDHEN, CDR2 SYDVKM. The V gene lost 3 bases and the J gene lost 10 bases, with 25 bases spanning the gap. This CDR3 has 17 residues. The CDR3 sequence is CASSLSSGLNLKREQFF. CDR3 DNA sequence: TGTGCCAGCAGTTTGTCCTCGGGACTCAACCTCAAAAGGGAGCAGTTCTTC.

The chain uses TRBV28 and TRBJ1-2, with 7 bases aligning to TRBD1. Germline CDR1 MDHEN, CDR2 SYDVKM. V lost 6 bases and J lost 3; bases outside the gene matches: 4. The CDR3 extends over 13 amino acids. The CDR3 DNA reads as TGTGCCAGCAGCCCCGGGACAGACTATGGCTACACCTTC. Residues: CASSPGTDYGYTF.

This chain links TRBV9 with TRBJ2-7; 8 bases agree with TRBD2. V shed 0 bases, J shed 4 bases, and the junction held 6 bases outside the gene matches. This CDR3 is 15 amino acids long. Per the germline V gene, CDR1 is SGDLS and CDR2 is YYNGEE. This chain's CDR3 is CASSVAAGGHYEQYF. The CDR3 coding sequence is TGTGCCAGCAGCGTAGCGGCGGGAGGCCATTACGAGCAGTACTTC.

The chain has TRBV4-1 and TRBJ2-7; 7 bases match TRBD1. The CDR3 spans 13 residues. Germline values: CDR1 MGHRA, CDR2 YSYEKL. Trimming at V came to 3 bases and at J to 4 bases, leaving 3 bases not matched to a gene. The DNA of the CDR3 is TGCGCCAGCAGCCAGACAGGGTTGTACGAGCAGTACTTC. Amino acid sequence: CASSQTGLYEQYF.

The chain has TRBV19 and TRBJ1-3, with TRBD1 matching 7 bases. From germline, CDR1 is LNHDA and CDR2 SQIVND (reference sequence). This CDR3 comprises 15 residues. Germline trimming cut 5 bases from V and 3 bases from J; bases unmatched to any gene: 7. The CDR3 reads CASSGAGTDGNTIYF. DNA for the CDR3: TGTGCCAGTAGTGGGGCAGGGACAGATGGAAACACCATATATTTT.

The chain has TRBV9 and TRBJ2-2; 9 bases line up with TRBD2. The J segment lost 0 bases and the V segment lost 3 bases, leaving 6 bases of the junction unmatched. Germline CDR1 is SGDLS and CDR2 is YYNGEE. The CDR3 is 17 residues long. The CDR3 nucleotides read TGTGCCAGCAGCGAGAGTATAGCGGGAGCGAACACCGGGGAGCTGTTTTTT. Protein: CASSESIAGANTGELFF.

The chain has TRBV3-1 (or the pseudogene TRBV3-2) and TRBJ2-5; TRBD2 matches 14 bases. With 7 bases clipped from V and 5 bases from J, the junction kept 9 bases outside the gene matches. This CDR3 has 16 residues. Germline V gene sequence: CDR1 LGHDT, CDR2 YNNKEL (reference sequence). Written as DNA, the CDR3 is TGTGCCAGCAAACCGGGACTAGCGGGAGAGGGGGAGACCCAGTACTTC. Amino acid sequence: CASKPGLAGEGETQYF.

V is TRBV3-1 (or the pseudogene TRBV3-2) and J is TRBJ2-3; D perhaps matches TRBD1 (5 bases). This CDR3 has 14 amino acids. Germline values: CDR1 LGHDT, CDR2 YNNKEL (reference sequence). Trimming pared 0 bases from V and 6 bases from J, leaving 10 bases between. The CDR3 region has the DNA TGTGCCAGCAGCCAAGATATAGGGGTGGATACGCAGTATTTT. This translates into CASSQDIGVDTQYF.

The chain couples TRBV5-1 to TRBJ2-1; D is perhaps TRBD2 (5 bases). V dropped 1 base and J dropped 0 bases, with 11 bases sitting between them. CDR1 is SGHRS, CDR2 YFSETQ, per germline. CDR3 size: 16 residues. CDR3 DNA: TGCGCCAGCAGCTTGAAACTAAGCGGCTCCTACAATGAGCAGTTCTTC. It translates to CASSLKLSGSYNEQFF. Variable domain in full (rest from reference TRBV5-1 and TRBJ2-1): KAGVTQTPRYLIKTRGQQVTLSCSPISGHRSVSWYQQTPGQGLQFLFEYFSETQRNKGNFPGRFSGRQFSNSRSEMNVSTLELGDSALYLCASSLKLSGSYNEQFFGPGTRLTVL.

A single count supports this clone. V and J are TRBV28 and TRBJ1-2; D gene uncertain. Looked up from germline, CDR1 is MDHEN and CDR2 is SYDVKM. The V gene lost 8 bases and the J gene lost 8 bases, with 21 bases spanning the gap. The CDR3 has 14 amino acids. The CDR3 protein is CASLRHGRTGGYTF. The DNA for the CDR3 is TGTGCCAGCCTGCGTCACGGCAGGACTGGCGGCTACACCTTC.

This clone was seen once. The rearrangement joins TRBV18 to TRBJ1-4, with D uncertain. Trimming took 3 bases from V and 10 from J, leaving 15 bases between them. Germline V lookup: CDR1 KGHSH, CDR2 LQKENI. The CDR3 has 14 residues. This CDR3 reads CASSPATNAGKLFF. The CDR3 DNA sequence: TGTGCCAGCTCACCGGCCACCAACGCAGGAAAACTGTTTTTT.